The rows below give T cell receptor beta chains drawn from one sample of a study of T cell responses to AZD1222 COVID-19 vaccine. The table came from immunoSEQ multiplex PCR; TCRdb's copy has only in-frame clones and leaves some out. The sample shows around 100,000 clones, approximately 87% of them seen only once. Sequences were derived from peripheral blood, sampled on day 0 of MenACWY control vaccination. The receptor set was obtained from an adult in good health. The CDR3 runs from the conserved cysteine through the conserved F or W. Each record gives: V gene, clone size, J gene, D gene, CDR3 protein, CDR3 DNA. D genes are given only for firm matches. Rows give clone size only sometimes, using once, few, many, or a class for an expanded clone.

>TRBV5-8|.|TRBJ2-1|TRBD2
CASRPLSGGRSYNEQFF
TGTGCCAGCAGGCCCCTCAGCGGGGGAAGGTCCTACAATGAGCAGTTCTTC
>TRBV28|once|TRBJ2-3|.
CATSGQFTDTQYF
TGTGCCACTTCAGGACAGTTCACAGATACGCAGTATTTT
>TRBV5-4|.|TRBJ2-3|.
CASSFLDRADTQYF
TGTGCCAGCAGCTTTCTAGATAGGGCAGATACGCAGTATTTT
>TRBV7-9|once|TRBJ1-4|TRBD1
CASSLTGNEKLFF
TGTGCCAGCAGCTTGACAGGGAATGAAAAACTGTTTTTT
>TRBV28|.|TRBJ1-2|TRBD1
CASSPGAGGVKGYTF
TGTGCCAGCAGTCCCGGAGCAGGGGGCGTAAAGGGCTACACCTTC
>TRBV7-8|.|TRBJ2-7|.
CASRRGSGPAYSYEQYF
TGTGCCAGCCGCAGGGGATCGGGACCTGCCTACTCCTACGAGCAGTACTTC
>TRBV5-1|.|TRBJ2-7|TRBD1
CASNRGESSYEQYF
TGCGCCAGCAACAGGGGAGAGAGCTCCTACGAGCAGTACTTC
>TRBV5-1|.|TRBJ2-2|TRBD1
CASSSTGGPGELFF
TGCGCCAGCAGCTCGACAGGGGGCCCCGGGGAGCTGTTTTTT
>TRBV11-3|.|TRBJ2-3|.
CASSSRAGPTDTQYF
TGTGCCAGCTCCTCTCGGGCAGGGCCCACAGATACGCAGTATTTT
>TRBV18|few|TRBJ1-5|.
CASSPSVGGNQPQHF
TGTGCCAGCTCACCTTCCGTGGGGGGCAATCAGCCCCAGCATTTT
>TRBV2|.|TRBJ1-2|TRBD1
CANTRDRDYGYTF
TGTGCCAACACCCGGGACAGGGACTATGGCTACACCTTC
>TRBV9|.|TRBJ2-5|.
CASAFGGEETQYF
TGTGCCAGTGCCTTCGGAGGTGAAGAGACCCAGTACTTC
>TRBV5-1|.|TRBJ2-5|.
CASREGGIFISETQYF
TGCGCCAGCAGGGAAGGCGGGATTTTTATTTCCGAGACCCAGTACTTC
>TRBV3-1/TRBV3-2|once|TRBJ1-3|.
CASPPGWPGNTIYF
TGTGCCTCCCCCCCCGGATGGCCTGGAAACACCATATATTTT
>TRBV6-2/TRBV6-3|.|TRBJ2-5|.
CASSPDSQETQYF
TGTGCCAGCAGCCCTGACAGTCAAGAGACCCAGTACTTC
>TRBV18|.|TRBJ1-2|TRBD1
CASSPPGDRSYGYTF
TGTGCCAGCTCACCGCCGGGGGACAGGAGCTATGGCTACACCTTC
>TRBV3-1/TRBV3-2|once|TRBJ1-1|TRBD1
CASSLPGTGGKVNTEAFF
TGTGCCAGCAGCCTCCCCGGGACAGGGGGGAAGGTGAACACTGAAGCTTTCTTT
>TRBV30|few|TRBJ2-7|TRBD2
CAWSPRTSGGADEQYF
TGTGCCTGGAGCCCCCGGACTAGCGGGGGGGCCGACGAGCAGTACTTC
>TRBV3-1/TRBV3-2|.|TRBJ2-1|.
CASSATVVDEQFF
TGTGCCAGCAGCGCGACGGTTGTCGATGAGCAGTTCTTC
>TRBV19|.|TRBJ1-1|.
CASSPRDSSAFF
TGTGCCAGTAGCCCCAGGGATTCCTCAGCTTTCTTT
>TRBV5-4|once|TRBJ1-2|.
CASSLVGGRGYTF
TGTGCCAGCAGCTTGGTGGGAGGTCGTGGCTACACCTTC
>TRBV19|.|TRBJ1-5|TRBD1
CATRDSADQPQHF
TGTGCCACCCGGGACAGCGCGGACCAGCCCCAGCATTTT